The 6 T cell receptor beta chains below come from one sample, sequenced in a study of cytomegalovirus exposure and HLA in healthy donors. Use of 60 Vbeta and 13 Jbeta primers characterized the PCR. The method was immunoSEQ multiplex PCR; TCRdb's version includes in-frame clones alone and lacks a portion of them. The data hold 90,000 to 150,000 clones, with nearly 80% observed a single time. Sequencing was performed on PBMCs. All receptors come from a woman aged 25-40 years in good health and CMV-seropositive.

The V and J genes are TRBV11-3 and TRBJ2-1; TRBD2 agrees at 9 bases. The length of the CDR3 is 15 residues. Germline V gene lookup returns CDR1 SGHNT and CDR2 YENEEA. The ends lost 2 bases at V and 4 bases at J; junction bases unmatched: 3. The DNA of the CDR3 is TGTGCCAGCAGCTTAAGACTAGCGGAGTACAATGAGCAGTTCTTC. Translating it yields CASSLRLAEYNEQFF.

V usage is TRBV4-1 and J usage is TRBJ2-3, with 7 bases fitting TRBD1. Germline CDR1 is MGHRA and CDR2 is YSYEKL. Losses at the gene ends were 2 bases for V and 4 bases for J; bases not matched to a gene: 3. The CDR3 has 14 amino acids. This CDR3 reads CASSQLGTADTQYF. The CDR3 DNA sequence: TGCGCCAGCAGCCAACTTGGGACAGCAGATACGCAGTATTTT.

This clone was seen a handful of times. Other DNA sequences in the same sample also yield this CDR3. The chain carries TRBV5-1 and TRBJ1-1; TRBD1 might be the D (6 bases). The CDR3 totals 12 residues. Germline CDR1 and CDR2: SGHRS and YFSETQ. Deletions cut 4 bases from V and 5 bases from J, with 9 bases between. The CDR3 loop is CASSLRGTEAFF. DNA for the CDR3: TGCGCCAGCAGCCTGAGGGGGACTGAAGCTTTCTTT.

The rearrangement uses TRBV4-1 and TRBJ2-3; the D gene is possibly TRBD2 (5 bases). The length of the CDR3 is 18 residues. Trimming stripped 5 bases from V and 0 bases from J, with 21 bases between. The germline V gene encodes CDR1 MGHRA and CDR2 YSYEKL. CDR3 amino acids: CASSSTRGSLSSTDTQYF. CDR3 bases: TGCGCCAGCAGCTCCACGCGCGGGTCTCTGTCTAGCACAGATACGCAGTATTTT.

The CDR3 coding sequence is TGTGCCAGCAGCCCCTCGGCAGGGTCCAGGGGGAACAATGAGCAGTTCTTC. It is translated as CASSPSAGSRGNNEQFF. V usage is TRBV7-9 and J usage is TRBJ2-1; 7 bases match TRBD1. With 5 bases clipped from V and 5 bases from J, the junction kept 15 bases outside the gene matches. This CDR3 spans 17 amino acids. In germline, CDR1 is SEHNR, CDR2 FQNEAQ (reference sequence).

This chain links TRBV10-1 with TRBJ2-7; possibly TRBD2 for D (5 bases). CDR1 is WNHNN and CDR2 is SYGVQD in the germline V gene (reference sequence). The V gene lost 6 bases and the J gene lost 1 base, with 10 bases spanning the gap. The CDR3 spans 13 residues. The CDR3 DNA reads as TGCGCCAGCAGGGACTTAAGGTCCTACGAGCAGTACTTC. Translating gives CASRDLRSYEQYF.